Listed below are T cell receptor beta chains from one sample, sequenced in a study of shared clonotypes between healthy human individuals. Data came from immunoSEQ multiplex PCR; TCRdb stores just in-frame clones and leaves some out. Of 2,500,000 or so clones in the sample, 80% to 95% are singletons; the top ten hold approximately 0.35%. Sequenced input: naive CD4+ T cells from PBMCs. All receptors come from a young man in good health. Some clones in this sample may be carry-over from other donors' samples. Each CDR3 is given with its conserved first and last residue. The order of the fields is J gene, D gene, clone size, V gene, CDR3 DNA, CDR3 protein. A D gene is named only where the DNA matches it firmly. Size is omitted from some rows. Given values are once, few, many or a class for expanded clones.

TRBJ2-1 | TRBD2 | - | TRBV7-3 | TGTGCCAGCAGCTTAACTAGCGGGAGGGGGAGTGAGCAGTTCTTC | CASSLTSGRGSEQFF
TRBJ2-7 | - | - | TRBV5-1 | TGCGCCAGCAGCTTGGGGGGGAGTCCCGGAGTGTACGAGCAGTACTTC | CASSLGGSPGVYEQYF
TRBJ2-1 | TRBD2 | - | TRBV11-1 | TGTGCCAGCAGCTTACGCCTGAGGCGGGAGGGCTACAATGAGCAGTTCTTC | CASSLRLRREGYNEQFF
TRBJ2-2 | - | - | TRBV28 | TGTGCCACCAAACTCGGAGTCAGGGAGCTGTTTTTT | CATKLGVRELFF
TRBJ2-3 | TRBD2 | once | TRBV5-4 | TGTGCCAGCAGCTTGGGGGCTAGCGGGAGGGTAGGCACAGATACGCAGTATTTT | CASSLGASGRVGTDTQYF
TRBJ2-6 | - | - | TRBV28 | TGTGCCAGCAGTTTTAGGCTCCCCGGGGCCAACGTCCTGACTTTC | CASSFRLPGANVLTF
TRBJ2-2 | - | few | TRBV10-3 | TGTGCCATCAGGGAATCGGCCGGGGAGCTGTTTTTT | CAIRESAGELFF
TRBJ1-6 | - | - | TRBV6-1 | TGTGCCAGCAGTGTAATGAACAGGGACGGTTCACCCCTCCACTTT | CASSVMNRDGSPLHF
TRBJ1-2 | - | - | TRBV28 | TGTGCCAGCAGTTTATCCCGGGATTATGGCTACACCTTC | CASSLSRDYGYTF
TRBJ1-1 | - | - | TRBV5-6 | TGTGCCAGCAGCTTGGTCGGGGTACGAGGGACTGAAGCTTTCTTT | CASSLVGVRGTEAFF
TRBJ2-2 | - | - | TRBV19 | TGTGCCAGTAGTATAGGGGGTCCCACCGGGGAGCTGTTTTTT | CASSIGGPTGELFF
TRBJ2-5 | - | - | TRBV7-2 | TGTGCCAGCAGCCCTGCCCGCCAAGAGACCCAGTACTTC | CASSPARQETQYF
TRBJ2-3 | - | - | TRBV10-3 | TGTGCCATCAGGGGGGGACGGACCTTCACAGATACGCAGTATTTT | CAIRGGRTFTDTQYF
TRBJ2-1 | - | - | TRBV12-5 | TGTGCTAGTGGTTTAGGCGCGGGCCCCCCCTACAATGAGCAGTTCTTC | CASGLGAGPPYNEQFF
TRBJ1-1 | - | - | TRBV18 | TGTGCCAGCTCATCAGCAGGGCTGAACACTGAAGCTTTCTTT | CASSSAGLNTEAFF
TRBJ2-2 | - | once | TRBV14 | TGTGCCAGCAGCCGTTTAGGCCGAAACACCGGGGAGCTGTTTTTT | CASSRLGRNTGELFF
TRBJ1-1 | - | - | TRBV6-1 | TGTGCCACCTCCTTGACAGCGAACACTGAAGCTTTCTTT | CATSLTANTEAFF
TRBJ2-4 | TRBD2 | - | TRBV19 | TGTGCCAGTAGTATTCTGACTAGCCAAGTTACCAAAAACATTCAGTACTTC | CASSILTSQVTKNIQYF
TRBJ2-1 | TRBD1 | - | TRBV6-5 | TGTGCCAGCAGTCCGGACAGGGTGAGGGACAATGAGCAGTTCTTC | CASSPDRVRDNEQFF
TRBJ2-5 | - | - | TRBV6-1 | TGTGCCAGCAGTGAAGGTTGGGAGACCCAGTACTTC | CASSEGWETQYF
TRBJ1-1 | TRBD1 | - | TRBV6-5 | TGTGCCAGCACCAAGACAGGGGGCACTGAAGCTTTCTTT | CASTKTGGTEAFF
TRBJ2-2 | TRBD2 | - | TRBV27 | TGTGCCAGCAGTCCACGGACTAGCGGGAGTCCCGGGGAGCTGTTTTTT | CASSPRTSGSPGELFF
TRBJ1-2 | - | - | TRBV30 | TGTGCCTGGAGTGCTGTGGACATTCGGGGTGGCTACACCTTC | CAWSAVDIRGGYTF
TRBJ2-3 | TRBD1 | - | TRBV5-1 | TGCGCCAGCTTCCAGGGACAGTTCGCAGATACGCAGTATTTT | CASFQGQFADTQYF
TRBJ2-3 | - | - | TRBV7-2 | TGTGCCAGCAGCCCCCTGACCTGGGATACGCAGTATTTT | CASSPLTWDTQYF
TRBJ2-7 | - | - | TRBV2 | TGTGCCAGCAGTGGAGCCGGGACAAGGAGCTCCTACGAGCAGTACTTC | CASSGAGTRSSYEQYF
TRBJ1-1 | - | - | TRBV7-9 | TGTGCCAGCAGCACCTCTACCGCGGCGGTAGCTTTCTTT | CASSTSTAAVAFF
TRBJ2-7 | - | - | TRBV28 | TGTGCCAGCAGTTATTCCCTTTGGGACTTTTCCTCCTACGAGCAGTACTTC | CASSYSLWDFSSYEQYF
TRBJ2-3 | - | - | TRBV7-2 | TGTGCCAGCAGTTCGGCCGAGCGGTGGACGGCAGATACGCAGTATTTT | CASSSAERWTADTQYF
TRBJ1-1 | - | - | TRBV5-1 | TGCGCCAGCAGCTTGGAAAGGGGGAACACTGAAGCTTTCTTT | CASSLERGNTEAFF
TRBJ2-7 | - | - | TRBV6-5 | TGTGCCAGCAGTCCTACGAGCAGCTCCTACGAGCAGTACTTC | CASSPTSSSYEQYF
TRBJ2-1 | TRBD2 | - | TRBV5-4 | TGTGCCAGCAGCTTGGGTAACAGCGGGAGGTCCCGAGAGCAGTTCTTC | CASSLGNSGRSREQFF
TRBJ2-1 | TRBD1 | - | TRBV27 | TGTGCCAGCAGGGGCGCGGGACAGGGAATGAACAATGAGCAGTTCTTC | CASRGAGQGMNNEQFF
TRBJ2-2 | - | - | TRBV7-3 | TGTGCCAGCAGCCTGACAGGTTCGAACACCGGGGAGCTGTTTTTT | CASSLTGSNTGELFF
TRBJ2-7 | TRBD1 | - | TRBV28 | TGTGCCAGCAGTCTCGACAGGGTCTACGAGCAGTACTTC | CASSLDRVYEQYF
TRBJ2-3 | - | - | TRBV9 | TGTGCCAGCGCGGCCGAATACACAGATACGCAGTATTTT | CASAAEYTDTQYF
TRBJ2-3 | - | - | TRBV5-1 | TGCGCCAGCAGCTTTGTGGGGGGAGCCGACCGGGCAGATACGCAGTATTTT | CASSFVGGADRADTQYF
TRBJ1-2 | - | - | TRBV27 | TGTGCCAGCAGTTTAGGGCCCCTGGAACACTATGGCTACACCTTC | CASSLGPLEHYGYTF
TRBJ2-1 | - | - | TRBV4-2 | TGTGCCAGCAGCCGGGGAGGAAATTCGGATGAGCAGTTCTTC | CASSRGGNSDEQFF
TRBJ1-1 | - | - | TRBV9 | TGTGCCAGCAGCGTATCCCCGAACACTGAAGCTTTCTTT | CASSVSPNTEAFF
TRBJ2-7 | - | once | TRBV5-8 | TGTGCCAGCAGCTTTGGAGGAACTCCTACCTACGAGCAGTACTTC | CASSFGGTPTYEQYF
TRBJ1-2 | - | - | TRBV5-8 | TGTGCCAGCAGCCGTTCCCGTGGCTACACCTTC | CASSRSRGYTF
TRBJ1-2 | - | - | TRBV19 | TGTGCCAGTAAGGGGTCAGGGGAAAAGACTAACTATGGCTACACCTTC | CASKGSGEKTNYGYTF
TRBJ2-6 | - | - | TRBV19 | TGTGCCTCCTCAAGGGGTAGGGCCAACGTCCTGACTTTC | CASSRGRANVLTF
TRBJ2-7 | TRBD2 | - | TRBV5-1 | TGCGCCAGCAGCCCCCAGAGCGGGGTTTACTCCTACGAGCAGTACTTC | CASSPQSGVYSYEQYF
TRBJ2-3 | - | - | TRBV10-3 | TGTGCCATCAGTGTGATGGACACCTCCACAGATACGCAGTATTTT | CAISVMDTSTDTQYF
TRBJ1-2 | - | - | TRBV28 | TGTGCCAGCAGTTTATTACCGGGGGCGAGCTATGGCTACACCTTC | CASSLLPGASYGYTF
TRBJ2-3 | TRBD2 | - | TRBV7-3 | TGTGCCAGCAGCTTAACGACTAGCGGGAGTGCAGATACGCAGTATTTT | CASSLTTSGSADTQYF
TRBJ1-4 | - | - | TRBV18 | TGTGCCAGCTCACCGGTAATCGGGGACAATGAAAAACTGTTTTTT | CASSPVIGDNEKLFF
TRBJ1-1 | - | - | TRBV5-1 | TGCGCCAGCAGCTTGGTACAGGGGAACACTGAAGCTTTCTTT | CASSLVQGNTEAFF
TRBJ2-3 | TRBD1 | - | TRBV7-8 | TGTGCCAGCAGCCCTAGGGGGACAGGGGGTCGGGCAGATACGCAGTATTTT | CASSPRGTGGRADTQYF
TRBJ2-5 | - | - | TRBV7-9 | TGTGCCAGCAGCCCAAACGGCGGGATGAGGGAGACCCAGTACTTC | CASSPNGGMRETQYF
TRBJ1-1 | - | - | TRBV6-1 | TGTGCCAGCAGTGGTCAGGATCTTCAAGGCACTGAAGCTTTCTTT | CASSGQDLQGTEAFF
TRBJ2-3 | - | - | TRBV5-1 | TGCGCCAGCAGCTTGGAGGGTGCGCAGCCGAGTAAGCTAGATACGCAGTATTTT | CASSLEGAQPSKLDTQYF